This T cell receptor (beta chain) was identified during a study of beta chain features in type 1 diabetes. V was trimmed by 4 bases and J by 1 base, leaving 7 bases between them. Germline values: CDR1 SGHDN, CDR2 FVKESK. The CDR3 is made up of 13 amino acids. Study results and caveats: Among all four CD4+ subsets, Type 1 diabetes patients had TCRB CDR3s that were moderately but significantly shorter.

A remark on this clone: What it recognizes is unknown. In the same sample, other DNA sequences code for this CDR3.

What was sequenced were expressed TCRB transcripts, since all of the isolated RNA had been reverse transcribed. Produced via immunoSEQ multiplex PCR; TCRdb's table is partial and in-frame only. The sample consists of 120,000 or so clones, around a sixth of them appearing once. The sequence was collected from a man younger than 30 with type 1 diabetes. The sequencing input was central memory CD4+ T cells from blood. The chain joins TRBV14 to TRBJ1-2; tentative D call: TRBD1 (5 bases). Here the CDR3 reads CASSPQGNYGYTF. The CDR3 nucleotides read TGTGCCAGCAGCCCTCAGGGTAACTATGGCTACACCTTC.